This TCR beta chain was sequenced in a study of CD8 T cells in ankylosing spondylitis. TCRdb analysed the 5' RACE reads with MiXCR anew, one entry per CDR3 protein. The data hold 200,000 or so distinct CDR3 sequences, with approximately 13% observed a single time. In regard to this clonotype: The antigen is not known. Being one base from a much bigger clone, this may be a read error.

The study's findings and limits: Within matched ankylosing spondylitis synovial fluid, disease-linked clones were reportedly significantly enriched. Some motif variants were previously reported in reactive arthritis synovial fluid and blood. Apparently characteristic of ankylosing spondylitis blood was a TCR beta motif (eight highly homologous variants).

The germline gives CDR1 DFQATT, CDR2 SNEGSKA (reference sequence). The CDR3 loop spans 10 amino acids. V gene TRBV20-1 combines with J gene TRBJ2-3; D gene unclear. The TCR was taken from a female donor with ankylosing spondylitis or in good health (not recorded which). Specimen: blood, either unsorted or a sorted T cell fraction (not recorded which). The CDR3 bases are TGCAGTGCTAGGAGGAGTACGCCGTATTTT. Its translation: CSARRSTPYF.